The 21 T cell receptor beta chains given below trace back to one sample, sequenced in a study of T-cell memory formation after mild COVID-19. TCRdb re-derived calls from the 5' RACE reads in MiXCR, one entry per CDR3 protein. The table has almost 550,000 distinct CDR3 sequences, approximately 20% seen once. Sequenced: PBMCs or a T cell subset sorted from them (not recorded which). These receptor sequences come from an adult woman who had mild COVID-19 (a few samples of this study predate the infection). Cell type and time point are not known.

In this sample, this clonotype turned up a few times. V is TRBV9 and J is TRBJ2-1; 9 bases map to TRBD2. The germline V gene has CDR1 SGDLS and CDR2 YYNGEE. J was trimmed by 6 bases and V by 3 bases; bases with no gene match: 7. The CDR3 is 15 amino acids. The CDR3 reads CASSEWASGINEQFF. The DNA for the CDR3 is TGTGCCAGCAGCGAGTGGGCTAGCGGGATCAATGAGCAGTTCTTC.

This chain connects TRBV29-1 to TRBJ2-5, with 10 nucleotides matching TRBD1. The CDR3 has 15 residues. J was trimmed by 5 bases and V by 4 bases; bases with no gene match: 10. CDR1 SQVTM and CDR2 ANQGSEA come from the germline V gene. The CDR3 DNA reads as TGCAGCGTTGCCTACGGGACAGGGGTTGATGAGACCCAGTACTTC. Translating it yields CSVAYGTGVDETQYF.

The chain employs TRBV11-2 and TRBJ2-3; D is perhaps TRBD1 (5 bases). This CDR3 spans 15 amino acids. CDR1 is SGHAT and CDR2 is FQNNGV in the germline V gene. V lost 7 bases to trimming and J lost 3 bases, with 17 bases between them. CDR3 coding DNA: TGTGCCAGCACCCACCCATCCCCAGGGACAGATACGCAGTATTTT. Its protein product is CASTHPSPGTDTQYF.

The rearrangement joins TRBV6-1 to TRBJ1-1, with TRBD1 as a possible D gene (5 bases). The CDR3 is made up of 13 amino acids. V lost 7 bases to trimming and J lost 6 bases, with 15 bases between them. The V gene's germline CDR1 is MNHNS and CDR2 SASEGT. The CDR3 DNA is TGTGCCAGCAAACTCCCCTTAGGGGCTGAAGCTTTCTTT. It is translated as CASKLPLGAEAFF.

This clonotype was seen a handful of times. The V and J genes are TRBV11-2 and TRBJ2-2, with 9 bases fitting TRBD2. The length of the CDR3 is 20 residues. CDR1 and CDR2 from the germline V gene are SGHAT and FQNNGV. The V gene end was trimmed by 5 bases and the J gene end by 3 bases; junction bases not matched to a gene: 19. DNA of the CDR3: TGTGCCAGCAGCCACCGTATCCTGCGGCGGGAGGGCCGGGACACCGGGGAGCTGTTTTTT. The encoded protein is CASSHRILRREGRDTGELFF.

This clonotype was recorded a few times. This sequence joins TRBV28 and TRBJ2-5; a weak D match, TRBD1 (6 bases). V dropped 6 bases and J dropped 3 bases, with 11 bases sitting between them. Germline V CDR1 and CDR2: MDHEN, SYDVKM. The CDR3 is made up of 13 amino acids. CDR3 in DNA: TGTGCCAGCAGGCCACAGGGAAAAGAGACCCAGTACTTC. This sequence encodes CASRPQGKETQYF.

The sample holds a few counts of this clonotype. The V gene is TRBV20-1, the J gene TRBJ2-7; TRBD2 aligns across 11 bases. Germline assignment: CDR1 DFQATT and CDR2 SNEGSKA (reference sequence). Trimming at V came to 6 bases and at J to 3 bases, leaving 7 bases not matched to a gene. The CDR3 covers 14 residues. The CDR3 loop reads CSAKLAGVIYEQYF. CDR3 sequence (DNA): TGCAGTGCAAAACTAGCGGGAGTTATCTACGAGCAGTACTTC.

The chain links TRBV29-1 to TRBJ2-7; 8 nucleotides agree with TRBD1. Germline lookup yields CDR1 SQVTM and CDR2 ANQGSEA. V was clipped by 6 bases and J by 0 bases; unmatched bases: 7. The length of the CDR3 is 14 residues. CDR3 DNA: TGCAGCGTAACCGGGACAGGTCTCTCCTACGAGCAGTACTTC. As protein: CSVTGTGLSYEQYF.

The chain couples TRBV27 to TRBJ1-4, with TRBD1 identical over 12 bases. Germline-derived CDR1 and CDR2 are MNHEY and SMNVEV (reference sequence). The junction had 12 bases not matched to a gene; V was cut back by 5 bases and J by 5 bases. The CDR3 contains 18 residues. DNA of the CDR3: TGTGCCAGCAGTATACTCCGGGACAGGGGGCTTCGAAATGAAAAACTGTTTTTT. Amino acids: CASSILRDRGLRNEKLFF. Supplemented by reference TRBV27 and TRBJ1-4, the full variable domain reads EAQVTQNPRYLITVTGKKLTVTCSQNMNHEYMSWYRQDPGLGLRQIYYSMNVEVTDKGDVPEGYKVSRKEKRNFPLILESPSPNQTSLYFCASSILRDRGLRNEKLFFGSGTQLSVL.

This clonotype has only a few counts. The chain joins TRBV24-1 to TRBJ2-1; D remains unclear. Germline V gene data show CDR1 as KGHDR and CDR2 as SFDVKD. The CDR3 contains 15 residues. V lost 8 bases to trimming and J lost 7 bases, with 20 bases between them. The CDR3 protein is CATKGGGDDVNEQFF. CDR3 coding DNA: TGTGCCACCAAAGGCGGCGGAGATGACGTGAATGAGCAGTTCTTC.

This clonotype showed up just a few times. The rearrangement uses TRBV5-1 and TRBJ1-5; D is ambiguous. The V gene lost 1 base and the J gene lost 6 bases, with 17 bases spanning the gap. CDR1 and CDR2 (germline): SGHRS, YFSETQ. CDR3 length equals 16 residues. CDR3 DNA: TGCGCCAGCAGCTTGATTGGCACGGGGTTGGGTCAGCCCCAGCATTTT. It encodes CASSLIGTGLGQPQHF.

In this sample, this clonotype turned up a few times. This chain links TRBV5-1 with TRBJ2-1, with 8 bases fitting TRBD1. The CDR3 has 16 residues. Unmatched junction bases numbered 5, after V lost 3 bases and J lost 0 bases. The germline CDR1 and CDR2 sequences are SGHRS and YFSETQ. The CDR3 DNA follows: TGCGCCAGCAGCTGGGACAGGTGGAGCTCCTACAATGAGCAGTTCTTC. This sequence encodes CASSWDRWSSYNEQFF. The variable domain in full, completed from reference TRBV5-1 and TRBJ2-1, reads KAGVTQTPRYLIKTRGQQVTLSCSPISGHRSVSWYQQTPGQGLQFLFEYFSETQRNKGNFPGRFSGRQFSNSRSEMNVSTLELGDSALYLCASSWDRWSSYNEQFFGPGTRLTVL.

The CDR3 loop is CASSVGGALRNEQFF. CDR3 bases: TGTGCCAGCAGCGTAGGGGGTGCGTTAAGGAATGAGCAGTTCTTC. The J gene is TRBJ2-1, the V gene TRBV9; D gene unclear. Germline V gene data show CDR1 as SGDLS and CDR2 as YYNGEE. Trimming took off 0 bases at V and 7 bases at J, with 14 bases between the two ends. This CDR3 comprises 15 residues. Complete variable domain (other parts from reference TRBV9 and TRBJ2-1): DSGVTQTPKHLITATGQRVTLRCSPRSGDLSVYWYQQSLDQGLQFLIQYYNGEERAKGNILERFSAQQFPDLHSELNLSSLELGDSALYFCASSVGGALRNEQFFGPGTRLTVL.

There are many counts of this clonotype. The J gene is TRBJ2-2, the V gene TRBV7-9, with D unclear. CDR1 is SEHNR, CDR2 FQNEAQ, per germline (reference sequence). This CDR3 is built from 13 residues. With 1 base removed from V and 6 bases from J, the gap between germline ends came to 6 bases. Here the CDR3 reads CASSLERSGELFF. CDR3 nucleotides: TGTGCCAGCAGCTTAGAAAGGTCCGGGGAGCTGTTTTTT.

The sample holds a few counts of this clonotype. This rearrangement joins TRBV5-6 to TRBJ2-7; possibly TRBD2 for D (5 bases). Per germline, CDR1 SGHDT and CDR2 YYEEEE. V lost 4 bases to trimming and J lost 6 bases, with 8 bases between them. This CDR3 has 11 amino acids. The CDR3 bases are TGTGCCAGCAGCCGGACTCTCGAGCAGTACTTC. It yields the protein CASSRTLEQYF.

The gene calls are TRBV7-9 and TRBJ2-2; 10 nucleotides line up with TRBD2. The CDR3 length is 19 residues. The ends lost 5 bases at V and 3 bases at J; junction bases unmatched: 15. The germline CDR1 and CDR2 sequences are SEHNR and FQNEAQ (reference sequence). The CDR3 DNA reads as TGTGCCAGCAGCCCATTGCTAGCGGGGGCCACCCGAGACACCGGGGAGCTGTTTTTT. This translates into CASSPLLAGATRDTGELFF.

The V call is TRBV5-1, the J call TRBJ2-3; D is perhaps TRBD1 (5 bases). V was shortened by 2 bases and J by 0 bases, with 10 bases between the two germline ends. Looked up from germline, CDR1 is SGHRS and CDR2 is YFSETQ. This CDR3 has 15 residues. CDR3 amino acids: CASSFRQTSTDTQYF. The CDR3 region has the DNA TGCGCCAGCAGCTTTAGACAGACTAGCACAGATACGCAGTATTTT.

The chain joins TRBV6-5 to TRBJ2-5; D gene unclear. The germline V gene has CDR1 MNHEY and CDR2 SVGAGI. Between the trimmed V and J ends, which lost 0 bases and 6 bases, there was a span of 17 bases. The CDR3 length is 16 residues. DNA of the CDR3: TGTGCCAGCAGTTACTCAGGCACGGGCGGCCTCAAGACCCAGTACTTC. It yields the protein CASSYSGTGGLKTQYF.

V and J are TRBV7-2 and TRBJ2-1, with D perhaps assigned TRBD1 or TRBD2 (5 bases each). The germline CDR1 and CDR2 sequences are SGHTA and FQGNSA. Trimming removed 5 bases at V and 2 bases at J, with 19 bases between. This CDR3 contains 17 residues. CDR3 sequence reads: CASSPLGTMIAYNEQFF. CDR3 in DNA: TGTGCCAGCAGCCCCCTCGGGACGATGATAGCCTACAATGAGCAGTTCTTC.

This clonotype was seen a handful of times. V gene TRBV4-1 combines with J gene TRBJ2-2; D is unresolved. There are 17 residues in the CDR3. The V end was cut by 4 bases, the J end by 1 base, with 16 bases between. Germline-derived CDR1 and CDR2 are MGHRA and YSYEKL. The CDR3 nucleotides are TGCGCCAGCAGCCCGGGTGTAAGGTCCGGGAACACCGGGGAGCTGTTTTTT. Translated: CASSPGVRSGNTGELFF.

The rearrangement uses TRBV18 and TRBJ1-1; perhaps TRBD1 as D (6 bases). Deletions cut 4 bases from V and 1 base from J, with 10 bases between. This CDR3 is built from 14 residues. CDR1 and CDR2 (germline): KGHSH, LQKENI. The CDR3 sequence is CASSLQGQNTEAFF. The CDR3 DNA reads TGTGCCAGCTCACTTCAGGGGCAGAACACTGAAGCTTTCTTT.